One and the same sample provided the 17 T cell receptor beta chains below, sequenced in a study of cytomegalovirus exposure and HLA in healthy donors. PCR employed 60 Vbeta and 13 Jbeta primers. Clones were read by immunoSEQ multiplex PCR, and TCRdb kept only the in-frame ones, dropping some. The sample consists of more than 150,000 clones, 84% of them appearing once. Specimen: PBMCs. Receptors were obtained from a boy between 10 and 17 years old in good health and CMV-seronegative.

This clone has only a few counts. This chain uses TRBV9 with TRBJ2-4, with D maybe TRBD2 (6 bases). V was cut by 1 base and J by 8 bases, with 13 bases left in between. Germline lookup yields CDR1 SGDLS and CDR2 YYNGEE. The CDR3 covers 14 residues. The CDR3 DNA reads TGTGCCAGCAGCGTATCCGTCGGAGGGGACATTCAGTACTTC. This sequence encodes CASSVSVGGDIQYF.

In its sample, this clone was seen once. The rearrangement links TRBV6-4 to TRBJ2-2, with a weak D call TRBD1 (5 bases). Trimming shortened V by 6 bases and J by 5 bases, and 10 bases separated the two germline ends. Germline V lookup: CDR1 MRHNA, CDR2 SNTAGT. The CDR3 has 13 residues. CDR3 sequence reads: CASRAGPTGELFF. The CDR3 DNA follows: TGTGCCAGCAGAGCAGGGCCGACCGGGGAGCTGTTTTTT.

The V gene is TRBV6-5, the J gene TRBJ1-4; D may be TRBD1 (5 bases). Germline values: CDR1 MNHEY, CDR2 SVGAGI. The germline V and J ends were trimmed by 6 bases and 7 bases, with 15 bases remaining between them. The CDR3 covers 14 residues. In nucleotides, the CDR3 is TGTGCCAGCAGAAGGGACCGCGGGGTTGAAAAACTGTTTTTT. Protein: CASRRDRGVEKLFF.

This rearrangement joins TRBV6-5 to TRBJ1-2; weak D call: TRBD1 (5 bases). Germline CDR1 reads MNHEY; CDR2 reads SVGAGI. Trimming cost V 2 bases and J 4 bases, with 11 bases left between them. The CDR3 spans 14 residues. Written as DNA, the CDR3 is TGTGCCAGCAGTTACACGCAGGGTACCTATGGCTACACCTTC. Protein product: CASSYTQGTYGYTF.

The chain carries TRBV11-2 and TRBJ1-4; possibly TRBD1 for D (5 bases). This CDR3 comprises 14 residues. CDR1 is SGHAT and CDR2 is FQNNGV in the germline V gene. The V end lost 5 bases, the J end lost 10 bases, and 17 bases lay between the germline ends. The CDR3 is CASSQWGGEAKLFF. CDR3 DNA: TGTGCCAGCAGCCAGTGGGGGGGGGAGGCAAAACTGTTTTTT.

This chain uses TRBV11-2 with TRBJ1-2; D remains ambiguous. V lost 2 bases, J lost 3 bases, and 10 bases lay in between. The V gene's germline CDR1 is SGHAT and CDR2 FQNNGV. There are 14 residues in the CDR3. The CDR3: CASSLKTDYYGYTF. DNA for the CDR3: TGTGCCAGCAGCTTAAAGACGGACTACTATGGCTACACCTTC.

V gene TRBV4-2 combines with J gene TRBJ1-1; perhaps TRBD1 as D (6 bases). This CDR3 is built from 15 residues. In germline, CDR1 is LGHNA, CDR2 YNFKEQ. V lost 3 bases and J lost 1, with 12 bases in between. This CDR3 reads CASSQEGQPNTEAFF. The CDR3 DNA sequence: TGTGCCAGCAGCCAGGAAGGACAGCCGAACACTGAAGCTTTCTTT.

The chain uses TRBV4-3 and TRBJ2-7; 10 bases line up with TRBD1. After removal of 3 bases from V and 4 bases from J, the junction contained 6 bases not matched to a gene. This CDR3 has 15 residues. CDR1 is LGHNA, CDR2 YSLEER, per germline. CDR3 sequence reads: CASSQPGQGLYEQYF. CDR3 coding DNA: TGCGCCAGCAGCCAGCCGGGACAGGGGCTTTACGAGCAGTACTTC.

The CDR3 nucleotides read TGTGCCAGCAGCTTGGGACTAGCGGGAGCCCGGAACACAGATACGCAGTATTTT. Its translation: CASSLGLAGARNTDTQYF. The chain employs TRBV5-4 and TRBJ2-3; 12 bases line up with TRBD2. Trimming removed 0 bases from V and 2 bases from J; junction bases left unmatched: 7. CDR1 is SGHNT and CDR2 is YYREEE in the germline V gene (reference sequence). The CDR3 has 18 residues.

This clone was recorded a few times. J is TRBJ2-1 and V is TRBV7-9; maybe TRBD2 (6 bases). Germline assignment: CDR1 SEHNR and CDR2 FQNEAQ (reference sequence). Trimming cost V 1 base and J 9 bases, with 7 bases left between them. This CDR3 is 12 amino acids long. CDR3 nucleotide sequence: TGTGCCAGCAGCTTAGGGCGGGGTGAGCAGTTCTTC. It yields the protein CASSLGRGEQFF.

This clone has a handful of counts. J is TRBJ2-1 and V is TRBV19, with D perhaps TRBD1 (5 bases). Looked up from germline, CDR1 is LNHDA and CDR2 is SQIVND (reference sequence). The CDR3 covers 15 residues. The ends were cut back, 9 bases at V and 1 base at J, with 16 bases in the middle. The chain's CDR3 is CASRTGHFSYNEQFF. The CDR3, as DNA: TGTGCCAGCCGCACAGGACACTTTTCCTACAATGAGCAGTTCTTC.

The chain joins TRBV11-3 to TRBJ2-2; tentative D call: TRBD1 (6 bases). Germline lookup yields CDR1 SGHNT and CDR2 YENEEA. The germline V and J ends were trimmed by 2 bases and 6 bases, with 13 bases remaining between them. The CDR3 loop spans 15 amino acids. The CDR3, as DNA: TGTGCCAGCAGCTTAAACCTCAGGGGTTCCGGGGAGCTGTTTTTT. This translates into CASSLNLRGSGELFF.

The gene calls are TRBV19 and TRBJ1-4, with no clear D. CDR1 is LNHDA, CDR2 SQIVND, per germline (reference sequence). The CDR3 has 12 residues. Trimming shortened V by 6 bases and J by 7 bases, and 9 bases separated the two germline ends. CDR3 region: CASRNSFEKLFF. The CDR3 DNA is TGTGCCAGTAGGAACTCCTTTGAAAAACTGTTTTTT.

The chain employs TRBV25-1 and TRBJ2-7, with 8 nucleotides matching TRBD1. The CDR3 has 16 amino acids. Unmatched junction bases numbered 12, after V lost 4 bases and J lost 4 bases. Germline V lookup: CDR1 MGHDK, CDR2 SYGVNS. Here the CDR3 reads CASSGIQGAGGYEQYF. Written as DNA, the CDR3 is TGTGCCAGCAGTGGGATCCAGGGGGCAGGAGGGTACGAGCAGTACTTC.

The chain combines TRBV6-1 with TRBJ2-7; D perhaps matches TRBD2 (5 bases). V lost 2 bases and J 6 bases, leaving 20 bases between the germline ends. Germline CDR1 MNHNS, CDR2 SASEGT. CDR3 length: 16 residues. CDR3: CASSERGGPLRGEQYF. As DNA, the CDR3 is TGTGCCAGCAGTGAACGAGGAGGCCCACTGAGAGGCGAGCAGTACTTC.

This clone was counted between two and nine times. The V and J genes are TRBV27 and TRBJ1-2; D is unresolved. The CDR3 contains 13 residues. V lost 4 bases, J lost 1 base, and 7 bases lay in between. Germline lookup yields CDR1 MNHEY and CDR2 SMNVEV (reference sequence). DNA of the CDR3: TGTGCCAGCAGTTCAACAGTTAACTATGGCTACACCTTC. Translation: CASSSTVNYGYTF.

This sequence joins TRBV2 and TRBJ2-7; 10 bases match TRBD2. The ends lost 8 bases at V and 6 bases at J; junction bases unmatched: 16. In germline, CDR1 is SNHLY, CDR2 FYNNEI. The CDR3 runs 16 residues. The chain's CDR3 is CASGLAGVFLLGEQYF. In DNA form, the CDR3 reads TGTGCCAGCGGGCTAGCGGGAGTTTTTCTTCTCGGCGAGCAGTACTTC.